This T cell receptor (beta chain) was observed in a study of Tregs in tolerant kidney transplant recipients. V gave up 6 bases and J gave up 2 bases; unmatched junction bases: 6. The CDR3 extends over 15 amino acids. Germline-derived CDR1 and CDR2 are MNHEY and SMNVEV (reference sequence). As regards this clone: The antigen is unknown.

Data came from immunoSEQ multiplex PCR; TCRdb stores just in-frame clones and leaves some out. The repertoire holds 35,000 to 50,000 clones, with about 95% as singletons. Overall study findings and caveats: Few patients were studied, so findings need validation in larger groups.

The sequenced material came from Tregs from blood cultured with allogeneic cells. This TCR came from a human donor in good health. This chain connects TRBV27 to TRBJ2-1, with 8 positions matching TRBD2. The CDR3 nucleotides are TGTGCCAGCAGCCCCCCCGGGAGGGCCTACAATGAGCAGTTCTTC. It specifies CASSPPGRAYNEQFF.